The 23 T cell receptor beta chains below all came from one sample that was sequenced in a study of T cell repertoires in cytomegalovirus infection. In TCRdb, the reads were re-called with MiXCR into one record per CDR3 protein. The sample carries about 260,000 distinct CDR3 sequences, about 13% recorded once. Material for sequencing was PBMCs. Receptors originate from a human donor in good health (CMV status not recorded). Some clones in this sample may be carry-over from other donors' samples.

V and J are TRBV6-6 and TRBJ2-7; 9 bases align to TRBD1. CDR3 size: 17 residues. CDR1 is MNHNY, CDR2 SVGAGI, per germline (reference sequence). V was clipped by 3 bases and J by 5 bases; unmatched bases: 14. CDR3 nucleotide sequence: TGTGCCAGCAGTTATAATCGAGGCGGACAGGGGATCCACGAGCAGTACTTC. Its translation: CASSYNRGGQGIHEQYF.

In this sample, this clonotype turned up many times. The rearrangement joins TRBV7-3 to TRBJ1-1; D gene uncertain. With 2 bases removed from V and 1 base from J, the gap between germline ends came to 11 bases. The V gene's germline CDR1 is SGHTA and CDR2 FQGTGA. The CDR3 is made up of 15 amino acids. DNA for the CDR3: TGTGCCAGCAGCTTAGGTCCAGGAACGAACACTGAAGCTTTCTTT. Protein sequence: CASSLGPGTNTEAFF.

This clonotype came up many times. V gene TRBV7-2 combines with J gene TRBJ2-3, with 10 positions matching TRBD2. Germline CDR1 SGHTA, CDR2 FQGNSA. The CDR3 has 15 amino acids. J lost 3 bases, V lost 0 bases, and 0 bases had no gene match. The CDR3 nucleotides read TGTGCCAGCAGCTTAGCTAGCGGGAGGACAGATACGCAGTATTTT. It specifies CASSLASGRTDTQYF.

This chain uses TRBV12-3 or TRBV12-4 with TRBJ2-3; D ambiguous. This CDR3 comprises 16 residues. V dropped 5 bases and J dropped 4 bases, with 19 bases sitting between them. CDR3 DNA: TGTGCCAGCAGTAGCCCCCCTCCGAAGGTGGCAGATACGCAGTATTTT. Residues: CASSSPPPKVADTQYF.

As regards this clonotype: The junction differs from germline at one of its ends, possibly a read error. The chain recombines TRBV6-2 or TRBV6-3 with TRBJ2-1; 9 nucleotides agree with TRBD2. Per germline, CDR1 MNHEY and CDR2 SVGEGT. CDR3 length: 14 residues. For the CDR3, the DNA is TGTGCCAGCAGGTCTAGCGGGGTTTACAATGAGCAGGTCTTC. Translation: CASRSSGVYNEQVF.

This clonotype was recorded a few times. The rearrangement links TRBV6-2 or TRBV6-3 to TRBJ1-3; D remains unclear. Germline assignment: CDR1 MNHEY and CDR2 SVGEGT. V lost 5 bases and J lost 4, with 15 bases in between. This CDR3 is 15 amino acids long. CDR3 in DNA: TGTGCCAGCAGTCGGTTCGGGCCTCAAGGAAACACCATATATTTT. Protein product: CASSRFGPQGNTIYF.

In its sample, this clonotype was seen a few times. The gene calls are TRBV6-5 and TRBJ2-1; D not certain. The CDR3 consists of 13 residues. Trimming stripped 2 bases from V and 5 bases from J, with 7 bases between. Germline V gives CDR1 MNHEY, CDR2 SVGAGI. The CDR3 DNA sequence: TGTGCCAGCAGTTACGCCACCAACAATGAGCAGTTCTTC. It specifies CASSYATNNEQFF.

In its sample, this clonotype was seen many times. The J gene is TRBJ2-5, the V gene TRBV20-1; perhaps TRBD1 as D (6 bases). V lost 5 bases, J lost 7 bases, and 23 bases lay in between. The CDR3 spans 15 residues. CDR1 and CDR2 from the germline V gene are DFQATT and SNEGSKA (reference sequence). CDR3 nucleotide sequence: TGCAGTGCTCAAGGCCAGGGGAACCTTCGTGGGACCCAGTACTTC. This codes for CSAQGQGNLRGTQYF.

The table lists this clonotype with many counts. CDR3 region: CASSLEGNYQPQHF. In nucleotides, the CDR3 is TGTGCCAGCAGCTTAGAAGGGAATTATCAGCCCCAGCATTTT. The chain has TRBV7-9 and TRBJ1-5; D gene uncertain. This CDR3 comprises 14 residues. Germline V gene data show CDR1 as SEHNR and CDR2 as FQNEAQ (reference sequence). V gave up 1 base and J gave up 5 bases, with 9 bases separating them. The whole variable domain, filled in from reference TRBV7-9 and TRBJ1-5, reads DTGVSQNPRHKITKRGQNVTFRCDPISEHNRLYWYRQTLGQGPEFLTYFQNEAQLEKSRLLSDRFSAERPKGSFSTLEIQRTEQGDSAMYLCASSLEGNYQPQHFGDGTRLSIL.

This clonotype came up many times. The CDR3, as DNA: TGTGCCAGCAGCCCCCGTCCCCAAGGGGCCCAGCATTTT. Protein sequence: CASSPRPQGAQHF. The chain recombines TRBV7-2 with TRBJ1-5, with D perhaps TRBD1 (5 bases). The CDR3 covers 13 residues. Per the germline V gene, CDR1 is SGHTA and CDR2 is FQGNSA. V lost 5 bases to trimming and J lost 11 bases, with 16 bases between them.

CDR3 in amino acids: CASTGVSQETQYF. The DNA for the CDR3 is TGTGCCAGCACTGGGGTTTCACAAGAGACCCAGTACTTC. The chain couples TRBV18 to TRBJ2-5; D remains unclear. Trimming shortened V by 8 bases and J by 2 bases, and 12 bases separated the two germline ends. The CDR3 totals 13 residues. Germline V gene lookup returns CDR1 KGHSH and CDR2 LQKENI.

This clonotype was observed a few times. This CDR3 is CASSLNGMMAYNEQFF. The DNA for the CDR3 is TGTGCCAGCAGCTTAAATGGAATGATGGCCTACAATGAGCAGTTCTTC. This chain links TRBV7-3 with TRBJ2-1; D is uncertain. Germline V gene lookup returns CDR1 SGHTA and CDR2 FQGTGA. The CDR3 consists of 16 residues. The V and J ends lost 1 base and 2 bases respectively, with 12 bases between them.

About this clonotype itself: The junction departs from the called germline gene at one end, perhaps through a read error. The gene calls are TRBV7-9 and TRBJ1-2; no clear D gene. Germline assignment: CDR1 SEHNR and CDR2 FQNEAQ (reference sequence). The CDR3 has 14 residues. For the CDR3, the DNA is TGTGCCTGCAGCTTTCAGGCCTCCTACTATGGCTACACCTTC. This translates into CACSFQASYYGYTF.

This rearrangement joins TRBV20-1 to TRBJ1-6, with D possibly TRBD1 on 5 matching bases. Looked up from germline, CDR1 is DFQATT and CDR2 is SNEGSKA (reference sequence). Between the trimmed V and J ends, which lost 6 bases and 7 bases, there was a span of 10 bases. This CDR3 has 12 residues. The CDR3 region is CSAFRDNSPLHF. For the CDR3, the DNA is TGCAGTGCGTTCAGGGACAATTCACCCCTCCACTTT.

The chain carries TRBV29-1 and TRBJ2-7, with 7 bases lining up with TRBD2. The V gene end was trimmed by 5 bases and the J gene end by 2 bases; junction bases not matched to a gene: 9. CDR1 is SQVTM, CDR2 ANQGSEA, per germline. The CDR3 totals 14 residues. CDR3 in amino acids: CSVLTGGSTYEQYF. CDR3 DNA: TGCAGCGTTCTAACCGGGGGGTCCACCTACGAGCAGTACTTC.

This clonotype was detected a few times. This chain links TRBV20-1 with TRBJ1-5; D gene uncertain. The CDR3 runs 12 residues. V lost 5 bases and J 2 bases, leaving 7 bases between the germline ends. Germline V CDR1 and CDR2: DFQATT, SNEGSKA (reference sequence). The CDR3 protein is CSASRGNQPQHF. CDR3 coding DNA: TGCAGTGCTTCAAGGGGCAATCAGCCCCAGCATTTT.

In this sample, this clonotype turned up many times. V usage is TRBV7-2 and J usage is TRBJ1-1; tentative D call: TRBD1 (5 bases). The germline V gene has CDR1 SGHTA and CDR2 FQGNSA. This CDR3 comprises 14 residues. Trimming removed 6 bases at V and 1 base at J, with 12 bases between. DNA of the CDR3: TGTGCCAGCAGTTCGGGACTCAAGAACACTGAAGCTTTCTTT. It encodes CASSSGLKNTEAFF.

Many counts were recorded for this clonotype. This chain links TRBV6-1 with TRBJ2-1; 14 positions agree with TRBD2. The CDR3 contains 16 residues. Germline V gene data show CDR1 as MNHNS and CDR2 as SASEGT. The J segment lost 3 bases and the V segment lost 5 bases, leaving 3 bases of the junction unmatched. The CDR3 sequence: CASSPGTSGGYNEQFF. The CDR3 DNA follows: TGTGCCAGCAGTCCCGGGACTAGCGGGGGCTACAATGAGCAGTTCTTC.

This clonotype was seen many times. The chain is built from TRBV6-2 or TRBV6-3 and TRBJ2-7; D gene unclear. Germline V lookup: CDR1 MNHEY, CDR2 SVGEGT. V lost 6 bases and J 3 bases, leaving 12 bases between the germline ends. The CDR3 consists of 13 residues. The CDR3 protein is CASSPRQHYEQYF. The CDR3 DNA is TGTGCCAGCAGCCCCAGACAACACTACGAGCAGTACTTC.

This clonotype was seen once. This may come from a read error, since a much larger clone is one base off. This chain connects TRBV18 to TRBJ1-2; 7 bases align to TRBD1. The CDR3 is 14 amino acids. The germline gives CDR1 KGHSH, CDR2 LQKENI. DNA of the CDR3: TGTGACAGCTCACCACGAAGGGACAGCTATGGCTACACCTTC. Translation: CDSSPRRDSYGYTF.

The CDR3 reads CSARGGRHYEQYF. Written as DNA, the CDR3 is TGCAGTGCTAGAGGTGGACGGCACTACGAGCAGTACTTC. The V and J genes are TRBV20-1 and TRBJ2-7; D ambiguous. Trimming pared 1 base from V and 3 bases from J, leaving 10 bases between. Germline V gives CDR1 DFQATT, CDR2 SNEGSKA (reference sequence). The CDR3 totals 13 residues.

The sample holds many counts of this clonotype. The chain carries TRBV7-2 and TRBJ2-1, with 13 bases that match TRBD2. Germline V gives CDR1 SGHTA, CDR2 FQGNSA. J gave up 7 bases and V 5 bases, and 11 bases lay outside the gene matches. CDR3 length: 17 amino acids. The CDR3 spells CASSRNQPGLAGNEQFF. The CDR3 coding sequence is TGTGCCAGCAGCCGAAACCAACCGGGACTAGCGGGAAATGAGCAGTTCTTC.

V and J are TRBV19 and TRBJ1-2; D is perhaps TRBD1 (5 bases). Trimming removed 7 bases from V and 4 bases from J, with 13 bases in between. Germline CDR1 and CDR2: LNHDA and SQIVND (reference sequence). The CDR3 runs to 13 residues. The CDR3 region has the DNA TGTGCCAGTATCGCGGGAAGGGGCTATGGCTACACCTTC. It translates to CASIAGRGYGYTF.